Each of the 10 T cell receptor beta chains below was sequenced from the same sample in a study of human thymus T cells. Resections that were taken during corrective heart surgery supplied the thymus tissue. Profiling relied on immunoSEQ multiplex PCR, and the TCRdb table lists in-frame clones only, not all of them. Among tens of thousands of clones, 95% were seen once, and the ten largest hold around 0.037%. Sequences were obtained from thymus tissue. Receptor source: a girl under three years old with a congenital heart defect but otherwise immunologically healthy.

The chain uses TRBV7-2 and TRBJ2-1; D perhaps matches TRBD1 (7 bases). The V gene lost 1 base and the J gene lost 2 bases, with 21 bases spanning the gap. CDR3 length: 19 residues. Per germline, CDR1 SGHTA and CDR2 FQGNSA. DNA for the CDR3: TGTGCCAGCAGCTTAGAGGCAGGGGGGTACTGGAGGGCCTACAATGAGCAGTTCTTC. The encoded protein is CASSLEAGGYWRAYNEQFF.

This sequence joins TRBV11-2 and TRBJ1-5; tentative D call: TRBD1 (5 bases). V dropped 9 bases and J dropped 4 bases, with 22 bases sitting between them. The germline gives CDR1 SGHAT, CDR2 FQNNGV. The CDR3 is 16 amino acids. For the CDR3, the DNA is TGTGCCAGGGGCTCGGGGCACATCATATGTAATCAGCCCCAGCATTTT. Its translation is CARGSGHIICNQPQHF.

The chain couples TRBV14 to TRBJ2-1; D remains ambiguous. V was clipped by 1 base and J by 9 bases, with 19 bases between them. The germline V gene has CDR1 SGHDN and CDR2 FVKESK. CDR3 size: 16 residues. The CDR3 loop reads CASSQAHSYPRSEQFF. The CDR3, as DNA: TGTGCCAGCAGCCAAGCCCACAGTTATCCCCGGAGTGAGCAGTTCTTC.

V is TRBV6-1 and J is TRBJ2-6, with D unresolved. Germline CDR1 reads MNHNS; CDR2 reads SASEGT. The V end lost 6 bases, the J end lost 0 bases, and 9 bases lay between the germline ends. The CDR3 consists of 15 residues. CDR3 DNA: TGTGCCAGCAGACCCTACCACTCTGGGGCCAACGTCCTGACTTTC. Amino acid sequence: CASRPYHSGANVLTF.

V usage is TRBV27 and J usage is TRBJ1-2; D remains unclear. Germline V gives CDR1 MNHEY, CDR2 SMNVEV (reference sequence). The CDR3 sequence is 14 residues long. V was clipped by 2 bases and J by 3 bases, with 10 bases between them. The CDR3 sequence: CASSLGGQDYGYTF. The CDR3 nucleotides read TGTGCCAGCAGTTTAGGAGGGCAGGACTATGGCTACACCTTC.

The rearrangement links TRBV5-1 to TRBJ2-2; D unresolved. The V gene lost 4 bases and the J gene lost 4 bases, with 5 bases spanning the gap. The CDR3 has 12 residues. CDR1 is SGHRS, CDR2 YFSETQ, per germline. CDR3 coding DNA: TGCGCCAGCAGCCCGTCCACCGGGGAGCTGTTTTTT. As protein: CASSPSTGELFF.

V is TRBV9 and J is TRBJ2-7; 7 bases are a match to TRBD2. Germline V lookup: CDR1 SGDLS, CDR2 YYNGEE. V gave up 0 bases and J gave up 4 bases; unmatched junction bases: 10. The CDR3 is made up of 16 amino acids. CDR3 region: CASSVAGGTGNYEQYF. The CDR3 bases are TGTGCCAGCAGCGTAGCCGGGGGGACTGGAAATTACGAGCAGTACTTC.

V usage is TRBV6-5 and J usage is TRBJ2-1; D is possibly TRBD1 (6 bases). The CDR3 consists of 16 residues. Germline assignment: CDR1 MNHEY and CDR2 SVGAGI. With 0 bases removed from V and 5 bases from J, the gap between germline ends came to 14 bases. DNA for the CDR3: TGTGCCAGCAGTTACTCGATGGGGGCGCGGGACAATGAGCAGTTCTTC. Amino acid sequence: CASSYSMGARDNEQFF.

The chain carries TRBV9 and TRBJ2-5; D is possibly TRBD2 (6 bases). Germline lookup yields CDR1 SGDLS and CDR2 YYNGEE. V gave up 3 bases and J gave up 2 bases, with 17 bases separating them. The CDR3 runs 16 residues. CDR3 coding DNA: TGTGCCAGCAGCGCCCCGAGGGACGCGGGACAAGAGACCCAGTACTTC. It codes for CASSAPRDAGQETQYF.

The J gene is TRBJ1-2, the V gene TRBV28; D perhaps matches TRBD1 (6 bases). Trimming removed 6 bases at V and 2 bases at J, with 10 bases between. CDR3 length: 13 amino acids. Germline V CDR1 and CDR2: MDHEN, SYDVKM. CDR3 in DNA: TGTGCCAGCAGCGTACAGGGCAACTATGGCTACACCTTC. Amino acids: CASSVQGNYGYTF.